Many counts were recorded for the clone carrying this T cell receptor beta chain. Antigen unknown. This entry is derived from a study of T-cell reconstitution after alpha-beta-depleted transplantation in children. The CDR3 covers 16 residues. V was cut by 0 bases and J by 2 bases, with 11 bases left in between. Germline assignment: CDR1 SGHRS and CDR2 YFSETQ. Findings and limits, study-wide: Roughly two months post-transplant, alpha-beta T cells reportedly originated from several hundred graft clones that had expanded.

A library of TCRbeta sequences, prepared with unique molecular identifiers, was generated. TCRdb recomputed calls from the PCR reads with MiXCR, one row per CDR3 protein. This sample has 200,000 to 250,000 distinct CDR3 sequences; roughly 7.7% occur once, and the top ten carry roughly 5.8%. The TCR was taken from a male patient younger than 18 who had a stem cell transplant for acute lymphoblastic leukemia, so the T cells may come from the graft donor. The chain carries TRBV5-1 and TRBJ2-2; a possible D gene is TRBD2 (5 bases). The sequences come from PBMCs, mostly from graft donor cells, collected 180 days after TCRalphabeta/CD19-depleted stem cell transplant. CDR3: CASSLAAEANTGELFF. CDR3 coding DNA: TGCGCCAGCAGCTTGGCCGCGGAGGCAAACACCGGGGAGCTGTTTTTT.